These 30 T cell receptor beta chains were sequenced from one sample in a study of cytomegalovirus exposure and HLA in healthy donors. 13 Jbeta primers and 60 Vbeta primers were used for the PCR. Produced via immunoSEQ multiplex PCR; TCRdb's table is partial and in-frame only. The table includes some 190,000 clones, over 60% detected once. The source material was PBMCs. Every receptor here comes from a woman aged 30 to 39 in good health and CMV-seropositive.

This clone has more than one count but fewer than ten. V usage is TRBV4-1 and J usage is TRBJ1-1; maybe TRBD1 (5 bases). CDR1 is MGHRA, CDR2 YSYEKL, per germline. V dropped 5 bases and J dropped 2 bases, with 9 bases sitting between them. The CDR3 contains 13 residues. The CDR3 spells CASSSQGNTEAFF. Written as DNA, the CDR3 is TGCGCCAGCAGCAGCCAGGGAAACACTGAAGCTTTCTTT.

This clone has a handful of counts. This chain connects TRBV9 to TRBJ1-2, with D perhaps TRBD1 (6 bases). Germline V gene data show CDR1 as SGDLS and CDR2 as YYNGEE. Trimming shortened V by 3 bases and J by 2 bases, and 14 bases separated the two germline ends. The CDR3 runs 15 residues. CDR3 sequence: CASSDRQALNYGYTF. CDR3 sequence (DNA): TGTGCCAGCAGCGATCGACAGGCCCTGAACTATGGCTACACCTTC.

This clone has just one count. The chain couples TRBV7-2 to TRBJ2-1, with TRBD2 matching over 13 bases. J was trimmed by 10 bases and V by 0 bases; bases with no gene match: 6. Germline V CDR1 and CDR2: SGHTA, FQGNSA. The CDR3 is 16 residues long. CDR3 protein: CASSLAGTSGAREQFF. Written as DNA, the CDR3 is TGTGCCAGCAGCTTAGCTGGGACTAGCGGGGCAAGAGAGCAGTTCTTC.

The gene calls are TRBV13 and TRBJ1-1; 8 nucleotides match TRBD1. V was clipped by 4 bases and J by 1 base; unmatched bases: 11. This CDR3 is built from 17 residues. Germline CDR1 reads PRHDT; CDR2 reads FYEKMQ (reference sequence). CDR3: CASSSQGQGDWNTEAFF. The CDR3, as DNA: TGTGCCAGCAGCTCGCAAGGACAGGGCGACTGGAACACTGAAGCTTTCTTT.

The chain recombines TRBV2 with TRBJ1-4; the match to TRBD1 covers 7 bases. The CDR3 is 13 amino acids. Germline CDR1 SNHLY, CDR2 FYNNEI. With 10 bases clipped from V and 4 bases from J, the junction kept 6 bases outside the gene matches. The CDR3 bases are TGTGCCACGAAGACAGGGATTAATGAAAAACTGTTTTTT. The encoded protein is CATKTGINEKLFF.

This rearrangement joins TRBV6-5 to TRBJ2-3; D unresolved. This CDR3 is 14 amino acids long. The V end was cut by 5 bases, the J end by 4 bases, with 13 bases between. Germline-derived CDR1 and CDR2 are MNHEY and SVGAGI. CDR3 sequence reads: CASSPYFGSDTQYF. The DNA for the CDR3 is TGTGCCAGCAGTCCTTACTTCGGGTCAGATACGCAGTATTTT.

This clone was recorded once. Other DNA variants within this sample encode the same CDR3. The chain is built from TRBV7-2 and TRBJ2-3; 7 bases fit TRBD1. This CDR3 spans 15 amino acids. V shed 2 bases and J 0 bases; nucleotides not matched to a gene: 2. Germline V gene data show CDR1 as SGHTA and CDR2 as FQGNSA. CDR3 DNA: TGTGCCAGCAGCTTAAGGGGACAGAGCACAGATACGCAGTATTTT. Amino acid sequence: CASSLRGQSTDTQYF. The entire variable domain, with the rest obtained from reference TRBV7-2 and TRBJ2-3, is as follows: GAGVSQSPSNKVTEKGKDVELRCDPISGHTALYWYRQSLGQGLEFLIYFQGNSAPDKSGLPSDRFSAERTGGSVSTLTIQRTQQEDSAVYLCASSLRGQSTDTQYFGPGTRLTVL.

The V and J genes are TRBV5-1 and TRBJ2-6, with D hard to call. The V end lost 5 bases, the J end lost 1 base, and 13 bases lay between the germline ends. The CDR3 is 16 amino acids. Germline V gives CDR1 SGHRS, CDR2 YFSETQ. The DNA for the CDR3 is TGCGCCAGCAGTCCGGGTCGCTCTTCTGGGGCCAACGTCCTGACTTTC. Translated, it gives CASSPGRSSGANVLTF.

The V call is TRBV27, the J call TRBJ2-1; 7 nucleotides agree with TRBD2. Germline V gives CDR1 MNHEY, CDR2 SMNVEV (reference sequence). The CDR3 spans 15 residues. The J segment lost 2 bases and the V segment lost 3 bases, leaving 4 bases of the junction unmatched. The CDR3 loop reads CASSFEAGPYNEQFF. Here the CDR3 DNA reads TGTGCCAGCAGTTTCGAAGCGGGACCCTACAATGAGCAGTTCTTC.

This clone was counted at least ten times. CDR3 loop: CASSNRQGGMESGELFF. The CDR3 DNA follows: TGTGCCAGCAGCAATAGACAGGGGGGAATGGAGAGCGGGGAGCTGTTTTTT. The V call is TRBV11-2, the J call TRBJ2-2; TRBD1 matches at 9 bases. The trim removed 5 bases at V and 7 bases at J, leaving 14 bases unmatched. CDR3 size: 17 residues. Per germline, CDR1 SGHAT and CDR2 FQNNGV.

The CDR3 DNA follows: TGTGCCAGCAGCTACGGACAGGGTGGCCCTAACACTGAAGCTTTCTTT. Translating gives CASSYGQGGPNTEAFF. This chain connects TRBV5-5 to TRBJ1-1; TRBD1 matches at 8 bases. Losses at the gene ends were 3 bases for V and 2 bases for J; bases not matched to a gene: 9. The CDR3 covers 16 residues. From germline, CDR1 is SGHKS and CDR2 YYEKEE (reference sequence).

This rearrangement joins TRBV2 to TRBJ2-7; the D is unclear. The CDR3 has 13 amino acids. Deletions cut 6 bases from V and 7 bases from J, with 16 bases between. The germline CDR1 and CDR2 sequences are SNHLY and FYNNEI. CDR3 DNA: TGTGCCAGCAGCCGAACCTCCCCGGAGGAGCAGTACTTC. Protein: CASSRTSPEEQYF.

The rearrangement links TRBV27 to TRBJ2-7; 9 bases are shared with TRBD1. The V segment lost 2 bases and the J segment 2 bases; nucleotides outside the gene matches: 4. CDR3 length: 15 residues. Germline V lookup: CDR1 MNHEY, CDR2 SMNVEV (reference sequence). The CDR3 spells CASSLTGGLTYEQYF. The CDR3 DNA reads TGTGCCAGCAGTTTAACAGGGGGCCTCACCTACGAGCAGTACTTC.

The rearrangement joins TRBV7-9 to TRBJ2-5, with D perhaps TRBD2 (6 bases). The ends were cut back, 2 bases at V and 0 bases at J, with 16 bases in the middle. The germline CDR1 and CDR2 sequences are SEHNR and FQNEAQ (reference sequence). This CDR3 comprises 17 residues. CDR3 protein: CASSLSNAGSYQETQYF. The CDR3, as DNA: TGTGCCAGCAGCTTAAGTAACGCGGGGTCGTACCAAGAGACCCAGTACTTC.

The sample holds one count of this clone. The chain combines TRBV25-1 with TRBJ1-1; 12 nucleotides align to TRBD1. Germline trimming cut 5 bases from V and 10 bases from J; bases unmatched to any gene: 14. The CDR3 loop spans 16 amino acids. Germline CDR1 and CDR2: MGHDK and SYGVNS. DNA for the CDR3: TGTGCCAGCAGTCCTCGTTTGGGACAGGGGGCTTCTTTAGCTTTCTTT. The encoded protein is CASSPRLGQGASLAFF.

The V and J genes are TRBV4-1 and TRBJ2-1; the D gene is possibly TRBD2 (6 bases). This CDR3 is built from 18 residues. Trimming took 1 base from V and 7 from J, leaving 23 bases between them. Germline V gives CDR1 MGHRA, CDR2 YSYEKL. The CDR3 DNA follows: TGCGCCAGCAGCCAAGGTCAAGTCGGAACTAGCAATTGGAATGAGCAGTTCTTC. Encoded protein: CASSQGQVGTSNWNEQFF.

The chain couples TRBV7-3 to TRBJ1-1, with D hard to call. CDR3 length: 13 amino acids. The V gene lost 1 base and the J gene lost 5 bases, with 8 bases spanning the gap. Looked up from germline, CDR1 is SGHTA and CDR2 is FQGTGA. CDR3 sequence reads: CASSLNGETEAFF. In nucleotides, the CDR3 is TGTGCCAGCAGCTTAAACGGGGAAACTGAAGCTTTCTTT.

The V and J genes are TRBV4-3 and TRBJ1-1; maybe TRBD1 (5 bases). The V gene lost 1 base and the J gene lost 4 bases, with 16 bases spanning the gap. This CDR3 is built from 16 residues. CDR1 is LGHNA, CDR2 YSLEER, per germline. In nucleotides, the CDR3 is TGCGCCAGCAGCCAAGGTCTAAGGGGATATGTCACTGAAGCTTTCTTT. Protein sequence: CASSQGLRGYVTEAFF.

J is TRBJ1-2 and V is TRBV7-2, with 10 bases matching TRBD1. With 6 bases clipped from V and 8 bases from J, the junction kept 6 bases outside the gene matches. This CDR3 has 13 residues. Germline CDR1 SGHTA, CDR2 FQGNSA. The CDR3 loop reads CASSHDRGQGYTF. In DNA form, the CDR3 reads TGTGCCAGCAGTCATGACAGGGGGCAGGGCTACACCTTC.

The CDR3 DNA follows: TGTGCCAGCAGTGATATGCTAGTGTACGAGCAGTACTTC. It codes for CASSDMLVYEQYF. The chain recombines TRBV28 with TRBJ2-7; D is unclear. This CDR3 comprises 13 residues. Germline values: CDR1 MDHEN, CDR2 SYDVKM. The V end lost 5 bases, the J end lost 4 bases, and 12 bases lay between the germline ends.

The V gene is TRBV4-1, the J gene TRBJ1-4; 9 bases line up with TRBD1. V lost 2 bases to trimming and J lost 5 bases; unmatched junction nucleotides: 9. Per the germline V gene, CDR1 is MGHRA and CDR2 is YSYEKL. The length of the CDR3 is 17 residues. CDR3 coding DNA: TGCGCCAGCAGCCAATTTCCCACCACAGGGGGCAATGAAAAACTGTTTTTT. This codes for CASSQFPTTGGNEKLFF.

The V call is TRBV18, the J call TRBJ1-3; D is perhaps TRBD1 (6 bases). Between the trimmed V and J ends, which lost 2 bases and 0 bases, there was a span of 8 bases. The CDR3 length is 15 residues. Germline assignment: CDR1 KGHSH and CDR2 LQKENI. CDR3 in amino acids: CASSPGTTSGNTIYF. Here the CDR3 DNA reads TGTGCCAGCTCACCAGGGACAACCTCTGGAAACACCATATATTTT. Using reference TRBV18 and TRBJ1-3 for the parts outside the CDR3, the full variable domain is NAGVMQNPRHLVRRRGQEARLRCSPMKGHSHVYWYRQLPEEGLKFMVYLQKENIIDESGMPKERFSAEFPKEGPSILRIQQVVRGDSAAYFCASSPGTTSGNTIYFGEGSWLTVV.

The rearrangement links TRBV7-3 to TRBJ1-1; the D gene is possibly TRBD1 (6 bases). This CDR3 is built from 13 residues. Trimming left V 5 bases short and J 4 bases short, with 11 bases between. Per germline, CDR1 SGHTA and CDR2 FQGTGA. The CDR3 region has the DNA TGTGCCAGCAGCCCACAGGGTGGCACTGAAGCTTTCTTT. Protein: CASSPQGGTEAFF.

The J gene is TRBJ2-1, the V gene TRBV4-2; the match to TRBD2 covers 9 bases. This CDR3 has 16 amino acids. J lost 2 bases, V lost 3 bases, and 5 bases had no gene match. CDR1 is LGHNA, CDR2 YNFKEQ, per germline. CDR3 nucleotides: TGTGCCAGCAGCCAGCCAGCGGGAGGCCCCTACAATGAGCAGTTCTTC. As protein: CASSQPAGGPYNEQFF.

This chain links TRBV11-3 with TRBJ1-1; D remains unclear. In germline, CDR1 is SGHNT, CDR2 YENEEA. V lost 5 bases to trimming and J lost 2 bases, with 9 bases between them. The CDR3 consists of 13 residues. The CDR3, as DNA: TGTGCCAGCAGCATCCGGGGAAACACTGAAGCTTTCTTT. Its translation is CASSIRGNTEAFF. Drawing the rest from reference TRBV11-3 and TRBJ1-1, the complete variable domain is EAGVVQSPRYKIIEKKQPVAFWCNPISGHNTLYWYLQNLGQGPELLIRYENEEAVDDSQLPKDRFSAERLKGVDSTLKIQPAELGDSAVYLCASSIRGNTEAFFGQGTRLTVV.

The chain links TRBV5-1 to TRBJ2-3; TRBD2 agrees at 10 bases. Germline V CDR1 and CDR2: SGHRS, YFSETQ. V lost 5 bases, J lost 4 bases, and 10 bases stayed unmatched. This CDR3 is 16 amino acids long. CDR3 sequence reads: CASRVMGGTSADTQYF. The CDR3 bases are TGCGCCAGCAGGGTTATGGGAGGGACTAGCGCAGATACGCAGTATTTT.

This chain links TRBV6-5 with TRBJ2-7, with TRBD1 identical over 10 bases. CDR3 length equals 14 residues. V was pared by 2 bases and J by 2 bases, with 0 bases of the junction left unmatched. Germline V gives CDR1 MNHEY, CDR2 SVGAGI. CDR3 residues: CASSYDRGPYEQYF. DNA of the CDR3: TGTGCCAGCAGTTACGACAGGGGGCCCTACGAGCAGTACTTC.

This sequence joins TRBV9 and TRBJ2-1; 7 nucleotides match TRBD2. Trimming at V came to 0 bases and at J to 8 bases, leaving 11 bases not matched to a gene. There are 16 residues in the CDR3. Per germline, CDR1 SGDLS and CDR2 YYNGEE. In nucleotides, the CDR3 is TGTGCCAGCAGCGTAGGAGCTAGCGCGGGGGACTATGAGCAGTTCTTC. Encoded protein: CASSVGASAGDYEQFF.

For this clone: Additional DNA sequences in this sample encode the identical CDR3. In DNA form, the CDR3 reads TGTGCCAGCAGCTTAGTTGCGGGAGATTACGAGCAGTACTTC. Amino acids: CASSLVAGDYEQYF. This rearrangement joins TRBV7-2 to TRBJ2-7; 7 bases align to TRBD2. Germline trimming cut 1 base from V and 4 bases from J; bases unmatched to any gene: 4. CDR3 length equals 14 residues. Germline V gene lookup returns CDR1 SGHTA and CDR2 FQGNSA.

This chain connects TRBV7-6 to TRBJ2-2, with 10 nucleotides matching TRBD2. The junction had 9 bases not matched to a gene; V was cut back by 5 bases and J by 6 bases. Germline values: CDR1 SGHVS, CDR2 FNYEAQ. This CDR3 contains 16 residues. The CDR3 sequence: CASSGELAGVAGELFF. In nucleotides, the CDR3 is TGTGCCAGCAGCGGGGAGCTAGCGGGAGTGGCCGGGGAGCTGTTTTTT.